This T cell receptor (beta chain) appears in the sequencing data of a study of blood T cells in healthy people across ages. This clonotype was seen a handful of times. Germline V gene lookup returns CDR1 SGHKS and CDR2 YYEKEE (reference sequence). With 2 bases removed from V and 2 bases from J, the gap between germline ends came to 18 bases. CDR3 length: 17 residues. Alongside a J-beta primer mix, a sample-barcoded 5' primer served in a second PCR lasting roughly 7 to 11 cycles. TCRdb used MiXCR to reprocess the 5' RACE reads, holding one entry per CDR3 protein. The repertoire holds 2 million or so distinct CDR3 sequences, roughly 52% seen once, with around 2.1% in the top ten.

The clonotype was recovered from a woman aged 40 to 55 in good health. The J gene is TRBJ2-3, the V gene TRBV5-5; D not certain. Sequencing input: blood. CDR3 region: CASSFNGASTYTDTQYF. CDR3 nucleotide sequence: TGTGCCAGCAGCTTCAATGGCGCCAGCACGTACACAGATACGCAGTATTTT.